Below, 30 T cell receptor beta chains from the same sample are listed, as sequenced in a study of blood T cell repertoires in COVID-19. Produced via immunoSEQ multiplex PCR; TCRdb's table is partial and in-frame only. The repertoire includes 200,000 to 250,000 clones, approximately 80% of them detected once, and over 9.5% sits in the top ten. Sequencing was done on a sample of peripheral blood. The receptors stem from a woman over 75 with acute or convalescent COVID-19.

The CDR3 reads CASSSPGTRKGYTF. The DNA for the CDR3 is TGTGCCAGCAGTAGCCCCGGGACAAGGAAGGGCTACACCTTC. The chain carries TRBV6-2 or TRBV6-3 and TRBJ1-2; TRBD1 might be the D (6 bases). CDR3 length equals 14 residues. From germline, CDR1 is MNHEY and CDR2 SVGEGT. V lost 5 bases, J lost 8 bases, and 18 bases lay in between.

J is TRBJ1-6 and V is TRBV27, with a tentative D call TRBD1 (6 bases). This CDR3 region has 15 residues. V lost 2 bases and J 7 bases, leaving 12 bases between the germline ends. Germline loops: CDR1 MNHEY, CDR2 SMNVEV (reference sequence). The CDR3 DNA follows: TGTGCCAGCAGTTTAATACAGGGTGTGAATTCACCCCTCCACTTT. Encoded protein: CASSLIQGVNSPLHF.

The chain recombines TRBV6-5 with TRBJ1-6; D call uncertain. The germline gives CDR1 MNHEY, CDR2 SVGAGI. V shed 2 bases and J shed 3 bases, with 5 bases lying between them. The CDR3 consists of 14 residues. The CDR3: CASSYTGYNSPLHF. The CDR3 DNA reads as TGTGCCAGCAGTTACACGGGCTATAATTCACCCCTCCACTTT.

This sequence joins TRBV5-1 and TRBJ2-2; TRBD1 is a possible D gene (6 bases). The CDR3 has 15 amino acids. Germline assignment: CDR1 SGHRS and CDR2 YFSETQ. Trimming took 0 bases from V and 7 from J, leaving 13 bases between them. This CDR3 is CASSLDRELSGELFF. As DNA, the CDR3 is TGCGCCAGCAGCTTGGACAGGGAATTAAGCGGGGAGCTGTTTTTT.

The chain combines TRBV14 with TRBJ2-7; 7 bases fit TRBD2. Trimming removed 0 bases from V and 7 bases from J; junction bases left unmatched: 9. Germline V CDR1 and CDR2: SGHDN, FVKESK. CDR3 size: 15 residues. In DNA form, the CDR3 reads TGTGCCAGCAGCCAAGATTTGGCGGGAGCGCTTGAGCAGTACTTC. It translates to CASSQDLAGALEQYF.

As to this clone: The same CDR3 can be traced to other DNA sequences in this sample. The chain has TRBV12-3 or TRBV12-4 and TRBJ2-2; D call uncertain. This CDR3 contains 12 residues. V lost 9 bases and J 6 bases, leaving 11 bases between the germline ends. CDR3 nucleotide sequence: TGTGCCAGTAACTCCTCCCCCGGGGAGCTGTTTTTT. Protein sequence: CASNSSPGELFF.

The chain uses TRBV5-4 and TRBJ1-2; 7 nucleotides align to TRBD1. The CDR3 is made up of 14 amino acids. V gave up 4 bases and J gave up 5 bases; unmatched junction bases: 8. The V gene's germline CDR1 is SGHNT and CDR2 YYREEE (reference sequence). The CDR3 spells CASSRTGGQYGYTF. As DNA, the CDR3 is TGTGCCAGCAGCCGGACAGGTGGCCAATATGGCTACACCTTC.

The CDR3 here is CASSYPQQGPSSPLHF. The DNA for the CDR3 is TGTGCCAGCAGTTACCCGCAACAGGGACCCAGTTCACCCCTCCACTTT. The rearrangement links TRBV6-6 to TRBJ1-6; TRBD1 is a possible D gene (6 bases). V was trimmed by 2 bases and J by 9 bases, leaving 17 bases between them. Germline CDR1 and CDR2: MNHNY and SVGAGI (reference sequence). There are 16 residues in the CDR3.

The chain joins TRBV4-3 to TRBJ2-7; 12 bases fit TRBD2. Germline CDR1 is LGHNA and CDR2 is YSLEER. V shed 4 bases and J 4 bases; nucleotides not matched to a gene: 5. The CDR3 is 15 residues long. CDR3 protein: CASSLQGLAGYEQYF. CDR3 sequence (DNA): TGCGCCAGCAGCCTTCAAGGACTAGCGGGGTACGAGCAGTACTTC.

This chain joins TRBV30 and TRBJ1-5, with TRBD1 as a possible D gene (5 bases). This CDR3 has 13 amino acids. Trimming cost V 5 bases and J 2 bases, with 10 bases left between them. Germline V lookup: CDR1 GTSNPN, CDR2 SVGIG (reference sequence). CDR3 residues: CAWGAVGNQPQHF. CDR3 DNA sequence: TGTGCCTGGGGGGCTGTGGGCAATCAGCCCCAGCATTTT.

This chain connects TRBV27 to TRBJ2-7, with 7 nucleotides matching TRBD2. The CDR3 is 14 residues long. Germline CDR1 and CDR2: MNHEY and SMNVEV (reference sequence). V gave up 2 bases and J gave up 7 bases; unmatched junction bases: 8. The CDR3 loop reads CASSLETSRGEQYF. The CDR3, as DNA: TGTGCCAGCAGTTTAGAGACTAGCCGTGGAGAGCAGTACTTC.

This clone was counted ten times or more. The V gene is TRBV6-5, the J gene TRBJ1-2; no definite D call. The CDR3 length is 15 residues. V was clipped by 0 bases and J by 0 bases, with 8 bases between them. CDR1 MNHEY and CDR2 SVGAGI come from the germline V gene. The CDR3 DNA is TGTGCCAGCAGTTACTCTTCCACTTCTAACTATGGCTACACCTTC. Translating gives CASSYSSTSNYGYTF.

V and J are TRBV29-1 and TRBJ2-2; D may be TRBD1 (5 bases). This CDR3 has 15 residues. Trimming pared 7 bases from V and 4 bases from J, leaving 19 bases between. The germline gives CDR1 SQVTM, CDR2 ANQGSEA. The CDR3 sequence: CSAIPPTGSTGELFF. The CDR3 coding sequence is TGCAGCGCAATACCCCCTACAGGATCCACCGGGGAGCTGTTTTTT.

This rearrangement joins TRBV19 to TRBJ1-4, with D tentatively TRBD1 (6 bases). The ends were cut back, 3 bases at V and 0 bases at J, with 11 bases in the middle. CDR1 is LNHDA and CDR2 is SQIVND in the germline V gene (reference sequence). CDR3 length: 16 residues. CDR3 region: CASSIRKGATNEKLFF. CDR3 nucleotide sequence: TGTGCCAGTAGTATTCGGAAGGGGGCAACTAATGAAAAACTGTTTTTT.

This clone was seen just once. The chain carries TRBV6-5 and TRBJ2-7, with 11 bases matching TRBD1. This CDR3 is built from 15 residues. Germline V gene lookup returns CDR1 MNHEY and CDR2 SVGAGI. V lost 7 bases to trimming and J lost 4 bases; unmatched junction nucleotides: 9. The CDR3 region is CASKPRGQGGYEQYF. CDR3 DNA sequence: TGTGCCAGCAAGCCGAGGGGACAGGGGGGATACGAGCAGTACTTC.

The chain has TRBV7-3 and TRBJ1-1, with 7 bases that match TRBD1. Trimming took 6 bases from V and 1 from J; bases not matched to a gene: 2. CDR3 length equals 13 residues. CDR1 and CDR2 from the germline V gene are SGHTA and FQGTGA. The CDR3 nucleotides read TGTGCCAGCAGGCACAGGGGGAACACTGAAGCTTTCTTT. Amino acid sequence: CASRHRGNTEAFF.

V usage is TRBV10-3 and J usage is TRBJ1-2; perhaps TRBD1 as D (5 bases). CDR1 is ENHRY and CDR2 is SYGVKD in the germline V gene. V was cut by 3 bases and J by 1 base, with 9 bases left in between. The CDR3 has 14 amino acids. For the CDR3, the DNA is TGTGCCATCAGTGATGGGGACTTTAACTATGGCTACACCTTC. This encodes CAISDGDFNYGYTF.

V gene TRBV11-3 combines with J gene TRBJ2-2, with 10 bases identical to TRBD1. The CDR3 is 16 residues long. With V trimmed by 5 bases and J by 7 bases, 10 bases remained unmatched. Germline V gives CDR1 SGHNT, CDR2 YENEEA. CDR3: CASSPRDRGTIGELFF. The CDR3 coding sequence is TGTGCCAGCAGCCCCCGGGACAGGGGTACTATCGGGGAGCTGTTTTTT.

The CDR3 DNA reads as TGTGCCAGCAGCTTAGGAGTGGCCAGGGGATGGACTCGCGGCTACACCTTC. As protein: CASSLGVARGWTRGYTF. The chain couples TRBV7-2 to TRBJ1-2, with D tentatively TRBD1 (6 bases). Germline lookup yields CDR1 SGHTA and CDR2 FQGNSA. The V end was cut by 1 base, the J end by 8 bases, with 23 bases between. This CDR3 comprises 17 residues.

The V gene is TRBV7-2, the J gene TRBJ2-7; tentatively, D is TRBD1 (6 bases). CDR3 length equals 15 residues. V was shortened by 5 bases and J by 1 base, with 15 bases between the two germline ends. Germline V CDR1 and CDR2: SGHTA, FQGNSA. The CDR3 region has the DNA TGTGCCAGCAGCCGCGAAAGACAGGAGTCCTACGAGCAGTACTTC. Residues: CASSRERQESYEQYF.

The chain uses TRBV27 and TRBJ1-4; tentatively, D is TRBD1 (6 bases). Per germline, CDR1 MNHEY and CDR2 SMNVEV (reference sequence). Between the trimmed V and J ends, which lost 6 bases and 3 bases, there was a span of 11 bases. The CDR3 covers 14 residues. The CDR3 sequence is CASRRQGPNEKLFF. The CDR3 DNA is TGTGCCAGCAGGCGGCAGGGGCCTAATGAAAAACTGTTTTTT.

The chain employs TRBV5-4 and TRBJ1-1; no firm D call. The germline V and J ends were trimmed by 3 bases and 0 bases, with 6 bases remaining between them. CDR3 length: 13 residues. Germline assignment: CDR1 SGHNT and CDR2 YYREEE (reference sequence). Here the CDR3 DNA reads TGTGCCAGCAGCTCCCAGATGAACACTGAAGCTTTCTTT. Translated, it gives CASSSQMNTEAFF.

On this clone: Lacking the conserved final phenylalanine or tryptophan, this CDR3 likely reflects a read error. The DNA is left out, because the CDR3 cannot be placed on it with certainty; the CDR3 is given as TCRdb lists it. This sequence joins TRBV3-1 (or the pseudogene TRBV3-2) and TRBJ1-6. From its first to its last residue, the CDR3 has 8 amino acids. Per germline, CDR1 LGHDT and CDR2 YNNKEL (reference sequence). This CDR3 is CASSQESA.

The chain employs TRBV30 and TRBJ1-1; 8 bases fit TRBD1. The CDR3 spans 12 residues. V lost 1 base, J lost 11 bases, and 6 bases stayed unmatched. Germline loops: CDR1 GTSNPN, CDR2 SVGIG (reference sequence). This CDR3 is CAWSGTGRYAFF. CDR3 bases: TGTGCCTGGAGTGGGACAGGGAGGTATGCTTTCTTT.

This chain uses TRBV11-3 with TRBJ1-3, with a weak D call TRBD1 (6 bases). CDR1 and CDR2 (germline): SGHNT, YENEEA. Trimming pared 0 bases from V and 1 base from J, leaving 13 bases between. The CDR3 spans 17 residues. The CDR3 bases are TGTGCCAGCAGCTTAGAAACAGGGTACGGATCTGGAAACACCATATATTTT. Protein product: CASSLETGYGSGNTIYF. Combining the CDR3 with reference TRBV11-3 and TRBJ1-3 gives the whole variable domain EAGVVQSPRYKIIEKKQPVAFWCNPISGHNTLYWYLQNLGQGPELLIRYENEEAVDDSQLPKDRFSAERLKGVDSTLKIQPAELGDSAVYLCASSLETGYGSGNTIYFGEGSWLTVV.

The chain employs TRBV27 and TRBJ2-7, with D possibly being TRBD2 (5 bases). Germline CDR1 is MNHEY and CDR2 is SMNVEV (reference sequence). V gave up 7 bases and J gave up 4 bases, with 26 bases separating them. CDR3 length equals 17 residues. The CDR3, as DNA: TGTGCCAGCATCCCCTCCGTCCTAGCCGGGAAAGGATACGAGCAGTACTTC. Its translation: CASIPSVLAGKGYEQYF.

The chain joins TRBV6-1 to TRBJ1-6; 9 nucleotides line up with TRBD1. Germline trimming cut 5 bases from V and 9 bases from J; bases unmatched to any gene: 8. CDR3 length equals 15 residues. The V gene's germline CDR1 is MNHNS and CDR2 SASEGT. CDR3 region: CASSLRDRERSPLHF. In DNA, the CDR3 is TGTGCCAGCAGTCTCCGGGACAGGGAACGTTCACCCCTCCACTTT.

V gene TRBV19 combines with J gene TRBJ2-2; 11 bases are a match to TRBD2. Unmatched junction bases numbered 11, after V lost 9 bases and J lost 8 bases. Germline V gene data show CDR1 as LNHDA and CDR2 as SQIVND (reference sequence). The CDR3 covers 15 residues. CDR3 loop: CASRRTSGFVGELFF. CDR3 in DNA: TGTGCCAGCCGTCGGACTAGCGGGTTTGTGGGGGAGCTGTTTTTT.

The V gene is TRBV15, the J gene TRBJ1-4; TRBD1 might be the D (6 bases). Germline V lookup: CDR1 LNHNV, CDR2 YYDKDF (reference sequence). CDR3 length: 14 residues. Trimming left V 1 base short and J 11 bases short, with 14 bases between. The CDR3 DNA reads TGTGCCACCAGCAGAGGAAGTGAGGGGGAGAAACTGTTTTTT. This gives the protein CATSRGSEGEKLFF. The full variable domain, with the rest looked up from reference TRBV15 and TRBJ1-4, is DAMVIQNPRYQVTQFGKPVTLSCSQTLNHNVMYWYQQKSSQAPKLLFHYYDKDFNNEADTPDNFQSRRPNTSFCFLDIRSPGLGDTAMYLCATSRGSEGEKLFFGSGTQLSVL.

The rearrangement uses TRBV11-3 and TRBJ2-3, with TRBD1 identical over 9 bases. This CDR3 has 17 residues. Germline CDR1 reads SGHNT; CDR2 reads YENEEA. Germline trimming cut 3 bases from V and 2 bases from J; bases unmatched to any gene: 9. The CDR3 nucleotides are TGTGCCAGCAGCTTCCGTCGGGGACAGGGTATCACAGATACGCAGTATTTT. Translation: CASSFRRGQGITDTQYF.